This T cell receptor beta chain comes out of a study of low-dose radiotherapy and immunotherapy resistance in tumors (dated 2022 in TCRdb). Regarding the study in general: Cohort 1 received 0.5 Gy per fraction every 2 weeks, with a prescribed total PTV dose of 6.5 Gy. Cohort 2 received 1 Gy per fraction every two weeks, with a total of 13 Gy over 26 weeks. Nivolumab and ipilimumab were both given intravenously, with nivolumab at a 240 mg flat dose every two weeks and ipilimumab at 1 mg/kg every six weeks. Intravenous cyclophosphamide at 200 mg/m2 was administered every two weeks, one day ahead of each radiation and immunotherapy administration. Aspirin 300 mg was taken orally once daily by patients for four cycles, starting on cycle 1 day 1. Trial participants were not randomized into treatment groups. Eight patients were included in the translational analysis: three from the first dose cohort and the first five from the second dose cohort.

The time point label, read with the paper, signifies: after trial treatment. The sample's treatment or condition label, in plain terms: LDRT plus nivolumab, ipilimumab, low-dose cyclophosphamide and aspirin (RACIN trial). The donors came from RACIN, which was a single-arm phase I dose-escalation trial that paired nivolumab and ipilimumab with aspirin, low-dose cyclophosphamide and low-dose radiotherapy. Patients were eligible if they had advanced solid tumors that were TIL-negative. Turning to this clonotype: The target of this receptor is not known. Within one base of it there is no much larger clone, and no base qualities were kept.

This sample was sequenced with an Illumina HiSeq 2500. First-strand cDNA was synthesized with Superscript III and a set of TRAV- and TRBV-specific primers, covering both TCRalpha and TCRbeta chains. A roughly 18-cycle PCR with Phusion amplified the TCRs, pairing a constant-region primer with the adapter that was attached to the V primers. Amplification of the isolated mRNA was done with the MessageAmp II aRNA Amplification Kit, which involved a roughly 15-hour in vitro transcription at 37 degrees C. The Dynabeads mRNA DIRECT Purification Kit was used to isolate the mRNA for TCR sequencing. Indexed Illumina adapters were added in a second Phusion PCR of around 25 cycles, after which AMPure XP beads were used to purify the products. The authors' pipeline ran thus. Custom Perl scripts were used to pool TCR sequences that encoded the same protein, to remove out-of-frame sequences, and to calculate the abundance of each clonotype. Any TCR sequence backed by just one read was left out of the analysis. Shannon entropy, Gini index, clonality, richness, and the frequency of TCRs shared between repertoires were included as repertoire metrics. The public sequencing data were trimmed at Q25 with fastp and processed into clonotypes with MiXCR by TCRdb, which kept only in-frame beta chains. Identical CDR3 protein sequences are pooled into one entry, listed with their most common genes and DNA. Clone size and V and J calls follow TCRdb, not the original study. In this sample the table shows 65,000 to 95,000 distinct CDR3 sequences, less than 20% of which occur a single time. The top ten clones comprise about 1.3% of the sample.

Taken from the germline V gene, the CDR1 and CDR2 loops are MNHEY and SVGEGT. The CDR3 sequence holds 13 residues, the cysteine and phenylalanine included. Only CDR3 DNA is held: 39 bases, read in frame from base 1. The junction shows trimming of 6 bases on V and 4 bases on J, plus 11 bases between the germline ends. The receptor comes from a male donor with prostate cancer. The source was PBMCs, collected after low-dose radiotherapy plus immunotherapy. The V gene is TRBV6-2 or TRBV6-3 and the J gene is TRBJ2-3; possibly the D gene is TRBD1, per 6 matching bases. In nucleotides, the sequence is TGTGCCAGCAGCTGGACAGAAGCAGATACGCAGTATTTT. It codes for CASSWTEADTQYF.